The 21 T cell receptor beta chains listed next were all sequenced from one sample in a study of T cells in localized non-small cell lung cancer (dated by TCRdb to the early 2020s). The receptor library was made with the immunoSEQ multiplex PCR assay. TCRdb took over this immuneACCESS table, retaining in-frame rearrangements with V and J assigned. Such tables are incomplete; in checked studies, under half of the missing clones stem from an unresolved V gene, and the remainder is unexplained. In this sample the table shows about 8,200 clones, 45% to 65% of which occur a single time. Jointly, the top ten make up about 7.3% of the sample. Sequenced material: lymph node tissue, taken before any cancer treatment. These receptor sequences come from an older male donor with stage I squamous cell lung carcinoma.

This clone occurred a few times. V and J are TRBV28 and TRBJ1-1; D gene ambiguous. Trimming cost V 4 bases and J 4 bases, with 10 bases left between them. From germline, CDR1 is MDHEN and CDR2 SYDVKM. This CDR3 has 13 amino acids. CDR3 nucleotides: TGTGCCAGCAGTTCCGGGTCCATCACTGAAGCTTTCTTT. Its protein is CASSSGSITEAFF.

The chain recombines TRBV1 with TRBJ1-1. TRBV1 constitutes a pseudogene. CDR3 size: 15 residues. CDR3 nucleotides: TGCGCCAGCAGCCAGGGGCCGGGGGCTAGAACTGAAGCTTTCTTT. Protein product: CASSQGPGARTEAFF.

The CDR3 region has the DNA TGTGCCAGCAACCCCCAGCCTCTTACTTCTGAAGCTTTCTTT. This codes for CASNPQPLTSEAFF. The chain couples TRBV11-3 to TRBJ1-1; no firm D call. CDR3 size: 14 residues. Germline values: CDR1 SGHNT, CDR2 YENEEA. V was pared by 7 bases and J by 6 bases, with 18 bases between.

This chain uses TRBV11-3 with TRBJ2-7; 9 nucleotides match TRBD2. The germline gives CDR1 SGHNT, CDR2 YENEEA. The CDR3 runs 17 residues. V dropped 3 bases and J dropped 4; count of bases not matched to a gene: 13. The CDR3 spells CASSLRRLAAGGYEQYF. The CDR3 DNA reads as TGTGCCAGCAGCTTGAGGAGACTAGCGGCGGGAGGTTACGAGCAGTACTTC.

V usage is TRBV11-3 and J usage is TRBJ2-3; D gene unclear. The CDR3 has 14 amino acids. CDR1 is SGHNT, CDR2 YENEEA, per germline. Between the trimmed V and J ends, which lost 4 bases and 6 bases, there was a span of 14 bases. The CDR3 region is CASSSRYFTDTQYF. The CDR3 nucleotides are TGTGCCAGCAGCTCTCGCTATTTCACGGATACGCAGTATTTT.

This chain joins TRBV6-8 and TRBJ2-1; 11 bases align to TRBD1. Trimming took 5 bases from V and 4 from J; bases not matched to a gene: 4. The CDR3 consists of 15 residues. Germline V gene lookup returns CDR1 MNHGY and CDR2 SAAAGT. In nucleotides, the CDR3 is TGTGCCAGCAGTCCCGGACAGGGGGCATACAATGAGCAGTTCTTC. It specifies CASSPGQGAYNEQFF.

The gene calls are TRBV28 and TRBJ2-1; weak D call: TRBD2 (5 bases). This CDR3 has 14 residues. V was clipped by 5 bases and J by 7 bases, with 15 bases between them. Germline lookup yields CDR1 MDHEN and CDR2 SYDVKM. CDR3 sequence reads: CASSGNERTNEQFF. Written as DNA, the CDR3 is TGTGCCAGCAGTGGAAATGAGCGGACTAATGAGCAGTTCTTC.

The chain has TRBV18 and TRBJ2-3; tentatively, D is TRBD2 (6 bases). This CDR3 is built from 14 residues. Trimming removed 6 bases at V and 2 bases at J, with 12 bases between. In germline, CDR1 is KGHSH, CDR2 LQKENI. The CDR3 coding sequence is TGTGCCAGCTCTCTATTGGGACTCACAGATACGCAGTATTTT. Its protein product is CASSLLGLTDTQYF.

The chain links TRBV14 to TRBJ2-7; TRBD1 agrees at 7 bases. V lost 4 bases to trimming and J lost 2 bases; unmatched junction nucleotides: 8. Germline V gene lookup returns CDR1 SGHDN and CDR2 FVKESK. The CDR3 has 15 amino acids. The CDR3 here is CASSPPRTGPYEQYF. The CDR3 DNA follows: TGTGCCAGCAGCCCTCCCAGGACAGGTCCCTACGAGCAGTACTTC.

The chain uses TRBV6-8 and TRBJ1-5; 8 positions match TRBD1. Germline CDR1 reads MNHGY; CDR2 reads SAAAGT. Unmatched junction bases numbered 11, after V lost 6 bases and J lost 7 bases. There are 15 residues in the CDR3. CDR3 amino acids: CASRPTGGGWQPQHF. CDR3 DNA sequence: TGTGCCAGCAGACCCACAGGGGGGGGTTGGCAGCCCCAGCATTTT.

This sequence joins TRBV19 and TRBJ2-1; 8 bases are shared with TRBD2. V shed 5 bases and J 9 bases; nucleotides not matched to a gene: 9. Per germline, CDR1 LNHDA and CDR2 SQIVND (reference sequence). The CDR3 has 14 amino acids. CDR3 residues: CASSEREAGGEQFF. The CDR3, as DNA: TGTGCCAGTAGTGAACGGGAGGCGGGGGGTGAGCAGTTCTTC.

This chain links TRBV5-1 with TRBJ2-7, with 8 nucleotides matching TRBD2. Looked up from germline, CDR1 is SGHRS and CDR2 is YFSETQ. V dropped 4 bases and J dropped 6; count of bases not matched to a gene: 15. The CDR3 runs 16 residues. The CDR3 bases are TGCGCCAGCAGCCCGGGCCAGGGACTAGGCGAATCCGAGCAGTACTTC. It specifies CASSPGQGLGESEQYF.

The V and J genes are TRBV6-7 and TRBJ1-1, with TRBD1 matching over 7 bases. TRBV6-7 is classed as an ORF, of uncertain function. Trimming removed 5 bases from V and 4 bases from J; junction bases left unmatched: 4. The CDR3 spans 13 residues. CDR3 region: CASSESGGTEAFF. The CDR3 DNA reads as TGTGCCAGCAGTGAATCAGGGGGCACTGAAGCTTTCTTT.

This chain links TRBV12-5 with TRBJ1-3, with D tentatively TRBD1 (6 bases). Germline V gives CDR1 LGHNT, CDR2 FRNRAP. The CDR3 is 16 residues long. The CDR3 reads CASGPHGGASGNTIYF. For the CDR3, the DNA is TGTGCCAGCGGACCTCATGGGGGCGCGTCGGGAAACACCATATATTTT.

The rearrangement joins TRBV29-1 to TRBJ1-2; D not resolved. Germline V gives CDR1 SQVTM, CDR2 ANQGSEA. This CDR3 spans 12 amino acids. V lost 3 bases to trimming and J lost 4 bases, with 9 bases between them. CDR3 region: CSVESGSYGYTF. As DNA, the CDR3 is TGCAGCGTTGAGTCAGGATCCTATGGCTACACCTTC.

The chain employs TRBV12-5 and TRBJ2-7; no clear D. Per germline, CDR1 LGHNT and CDR2 FRNRAP. The length of the CDR3 is 15 residues. V was pared by 0 bases and J by 2 bases, with 11 bases between. The CDR3 bases are TGTGCTAGTGGTTTGGTACTAAATTCCCCCTACGAGCAGTACTTC. It is translated as CASGLVLNSPYEQYF.

As DNA, the CDR3 is TGTGCCAGCAGCCCACTAGGTGGGGCAGGGGACACCGGGGAGCTGTTTTTT. It codes for CASSPLGGAGDTGELFF. The V call is TRBV11-3, the J call TRBJ2-2; D is perhaps TRBD1 (6 bases). The length of the CDR3 is 17 residues. Germline V gene lookup returns CDR1 SGHNT and CDR2 YENEEA. V lost 5 bases and J 3 bases, leaving 19 bases between the germline ends.

The chain employs TRBV22-1 and TRBJ2-4; the DNA was not used to check the table's D call, TRBD1. TRBV22-1 is a recognized pseudogene. The CDR3 spans 13 residues. CDR3: CASSLGQGNIQYF. The CDR3 DNA reads as TGTGCCAGCAGCCTCGGACAGGGAAACATTCAGTACTTC.

The chain employs TRBV19 and TRBJ1-4, with 8 bases identical to TRBD1. This CDR3 spans 15 amino acids. The V gene's germline CDR1 is LNHDA and CDR2 SQIVND (reference sequence). V gave up 7 bases and J gave up 5 bases; unmatched junction bases: 9. CDR3 region: CASKGTGGGNEKLFF. CDR3 DNA sequence: TGTGCCAGTAAAGGGACAGGAGGTGGCAATGAAAAACTGTTTTTT.

The CDR3 spells CASRPAHQGYAFF. DNA for the CDR3: TGTGCCAGCAGGCCCGCGCATCAGGGGTATGCTTTCTTT. The rearrangement uses TRBV6-8 and TRBJ1-1; D is perhaps TRBD1 (6 bases). The V gene lost 6 bases and the J gene lost 11 bases, with 19 bases spanning the gap. CDR1 is MNHGY, CDR2 SAAAGT, per germline. The CDR3 extends over 13 amino acids.

V gene TRBV30 combines with J gene TRBJ1-2; D is possibly TRBD1 (5 bases). With 0 bases removed from V and 6 bases from J, the gap between germline ends came to 11 bases. Germline lookup yields CDR1 GTSNPN and CDR2 SVGIG (reference sequence). CDR3 length: 13 amino acids. The CDR3 sequence is CAWSVQGANGYTF. CDR3 nucleotides: TGTGCCTGGAGTGTACAAGGGGCAAATGGCTACACCTTC.